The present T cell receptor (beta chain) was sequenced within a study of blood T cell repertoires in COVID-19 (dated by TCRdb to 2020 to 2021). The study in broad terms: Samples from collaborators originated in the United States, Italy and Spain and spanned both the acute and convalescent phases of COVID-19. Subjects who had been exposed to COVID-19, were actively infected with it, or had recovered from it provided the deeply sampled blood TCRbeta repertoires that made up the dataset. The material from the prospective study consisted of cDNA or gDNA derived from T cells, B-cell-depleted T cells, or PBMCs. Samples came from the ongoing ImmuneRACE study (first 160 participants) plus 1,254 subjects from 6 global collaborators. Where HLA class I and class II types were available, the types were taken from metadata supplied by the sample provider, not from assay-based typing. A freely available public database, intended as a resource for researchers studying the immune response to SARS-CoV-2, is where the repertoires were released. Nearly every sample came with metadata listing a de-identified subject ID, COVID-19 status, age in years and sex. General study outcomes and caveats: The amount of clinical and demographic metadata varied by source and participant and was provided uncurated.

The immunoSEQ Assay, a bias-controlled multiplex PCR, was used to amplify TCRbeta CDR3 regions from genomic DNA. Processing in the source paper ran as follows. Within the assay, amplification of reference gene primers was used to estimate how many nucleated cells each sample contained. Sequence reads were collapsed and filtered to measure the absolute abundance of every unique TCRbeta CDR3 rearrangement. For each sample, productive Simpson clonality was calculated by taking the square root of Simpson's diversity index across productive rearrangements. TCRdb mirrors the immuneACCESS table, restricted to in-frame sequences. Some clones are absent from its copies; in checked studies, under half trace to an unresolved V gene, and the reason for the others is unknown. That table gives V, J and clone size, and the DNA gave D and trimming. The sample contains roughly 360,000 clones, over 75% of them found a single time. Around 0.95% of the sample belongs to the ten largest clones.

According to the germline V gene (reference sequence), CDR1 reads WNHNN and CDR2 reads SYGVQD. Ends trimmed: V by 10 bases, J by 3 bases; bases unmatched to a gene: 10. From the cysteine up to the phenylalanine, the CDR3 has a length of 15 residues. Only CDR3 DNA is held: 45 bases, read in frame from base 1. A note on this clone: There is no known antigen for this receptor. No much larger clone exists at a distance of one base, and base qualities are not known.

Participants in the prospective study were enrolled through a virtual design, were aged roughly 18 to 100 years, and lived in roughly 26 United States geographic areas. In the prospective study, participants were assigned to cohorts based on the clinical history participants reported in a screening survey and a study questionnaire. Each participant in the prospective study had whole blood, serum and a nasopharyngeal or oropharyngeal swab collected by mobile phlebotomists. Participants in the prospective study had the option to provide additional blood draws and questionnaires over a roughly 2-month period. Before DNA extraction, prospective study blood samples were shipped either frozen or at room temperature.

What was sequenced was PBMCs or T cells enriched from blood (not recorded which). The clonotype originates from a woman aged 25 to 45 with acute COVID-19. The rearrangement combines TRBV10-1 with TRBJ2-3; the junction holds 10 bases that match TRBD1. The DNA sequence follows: TGCGCCACTGCCCAGGGACAGGGGAAGACAGATACGCAGTATTTT. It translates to CATAQGQGKTDTQYF.